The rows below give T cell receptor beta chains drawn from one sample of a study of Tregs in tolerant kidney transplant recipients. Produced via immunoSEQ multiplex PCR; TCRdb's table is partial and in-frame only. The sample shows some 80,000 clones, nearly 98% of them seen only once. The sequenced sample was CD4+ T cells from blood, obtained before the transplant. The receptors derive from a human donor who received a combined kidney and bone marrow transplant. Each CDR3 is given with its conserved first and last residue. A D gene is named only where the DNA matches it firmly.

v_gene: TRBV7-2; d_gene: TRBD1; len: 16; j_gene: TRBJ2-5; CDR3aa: CASSLETDRVRETQYF
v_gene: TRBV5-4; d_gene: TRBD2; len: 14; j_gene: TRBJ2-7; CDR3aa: CASSLSGAFYEQYF
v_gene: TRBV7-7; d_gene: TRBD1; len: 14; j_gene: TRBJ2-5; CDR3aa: CASSEDRGGETQYF
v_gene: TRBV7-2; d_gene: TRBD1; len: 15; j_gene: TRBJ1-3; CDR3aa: CASSFQGADRNTIYF
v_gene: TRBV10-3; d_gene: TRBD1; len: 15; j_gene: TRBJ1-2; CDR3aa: CAISADRGYFDGYTF
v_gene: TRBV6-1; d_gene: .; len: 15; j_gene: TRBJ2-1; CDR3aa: CASSDPGLTYNEQFF
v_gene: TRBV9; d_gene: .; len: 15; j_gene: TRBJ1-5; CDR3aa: CASSATGTPLSPQHF
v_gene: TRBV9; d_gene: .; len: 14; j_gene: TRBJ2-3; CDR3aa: CASSVARVADTQYF
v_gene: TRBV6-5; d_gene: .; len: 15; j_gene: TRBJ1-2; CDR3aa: CASKGQRGSLDGYTF
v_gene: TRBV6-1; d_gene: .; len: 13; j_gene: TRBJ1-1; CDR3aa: CASSEALVTEAFF
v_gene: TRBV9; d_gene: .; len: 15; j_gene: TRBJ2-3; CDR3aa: CASSGDIVGTDTQYF
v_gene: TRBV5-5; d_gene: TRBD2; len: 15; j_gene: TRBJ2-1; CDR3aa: CASSPTSEFYNEQFF
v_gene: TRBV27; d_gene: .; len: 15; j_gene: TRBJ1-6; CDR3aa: CASSFRQTYNSPLHF
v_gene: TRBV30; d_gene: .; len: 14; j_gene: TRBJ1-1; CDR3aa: CAWMRDIEDTEAFF
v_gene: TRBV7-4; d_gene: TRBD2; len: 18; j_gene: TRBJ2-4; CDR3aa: CASSHPKTSGLAKNIQYF
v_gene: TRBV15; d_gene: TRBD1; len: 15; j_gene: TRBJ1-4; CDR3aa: CATSTLQGRNEKLFF
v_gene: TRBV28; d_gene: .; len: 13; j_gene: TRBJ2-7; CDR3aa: CASSTPGLYEQYF
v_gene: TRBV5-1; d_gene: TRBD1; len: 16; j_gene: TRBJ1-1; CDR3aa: CASSPTGDPLNTEAFF
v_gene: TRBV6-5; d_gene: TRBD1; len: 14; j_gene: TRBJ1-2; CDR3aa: CASSRDRGYYGYTF
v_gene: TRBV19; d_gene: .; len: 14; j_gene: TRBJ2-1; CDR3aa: CASSIRTANNEQFF
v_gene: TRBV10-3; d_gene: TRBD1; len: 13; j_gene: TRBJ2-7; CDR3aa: CATEGQAGGEQYF
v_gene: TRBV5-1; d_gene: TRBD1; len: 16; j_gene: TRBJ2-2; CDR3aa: CASSRGTGGYTGELFF
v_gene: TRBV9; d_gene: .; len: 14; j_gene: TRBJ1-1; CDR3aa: CASSVVASVAEAFF
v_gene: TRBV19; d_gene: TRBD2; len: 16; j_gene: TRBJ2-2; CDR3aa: CASSTGLAENTGELFF
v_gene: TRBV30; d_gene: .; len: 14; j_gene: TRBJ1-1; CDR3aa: CAWSVSGWTTEAFF
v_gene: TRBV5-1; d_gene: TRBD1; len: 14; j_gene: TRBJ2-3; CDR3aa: CASNQDRAWNTQYF
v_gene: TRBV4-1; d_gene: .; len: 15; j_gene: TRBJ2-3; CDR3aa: CASSQDAPRADTQYF
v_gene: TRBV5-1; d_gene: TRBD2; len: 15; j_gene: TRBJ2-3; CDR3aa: CASGTSGSFSDTQYF
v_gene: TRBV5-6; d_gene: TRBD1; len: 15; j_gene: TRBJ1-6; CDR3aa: CASSLRTGKNSPLHF
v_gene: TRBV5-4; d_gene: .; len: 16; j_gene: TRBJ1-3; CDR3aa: CASSFGGRGSGNTIYF
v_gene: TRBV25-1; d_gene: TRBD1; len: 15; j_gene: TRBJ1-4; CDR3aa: CASRKADRGHEKLFF
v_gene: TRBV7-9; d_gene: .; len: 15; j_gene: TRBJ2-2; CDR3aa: CASSPRVLNTGELFF
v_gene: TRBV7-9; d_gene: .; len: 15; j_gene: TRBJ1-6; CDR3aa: CASSLEGVEYSPLHF
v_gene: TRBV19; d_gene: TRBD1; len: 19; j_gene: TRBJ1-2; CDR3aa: CASSATGTGEKRANYGYTF
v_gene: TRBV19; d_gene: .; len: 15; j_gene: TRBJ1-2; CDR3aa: CASSLSGTLNYGYTF
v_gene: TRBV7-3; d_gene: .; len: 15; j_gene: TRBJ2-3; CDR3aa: CASSFSGGGTDTQYF
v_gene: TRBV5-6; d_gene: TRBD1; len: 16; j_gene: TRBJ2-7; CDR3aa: CASSYRGQGRSYEQYF
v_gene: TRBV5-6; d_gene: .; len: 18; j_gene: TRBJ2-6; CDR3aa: CASSFHLAGNSGANVLTF
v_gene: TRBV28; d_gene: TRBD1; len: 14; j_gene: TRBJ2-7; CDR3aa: CASRRGQGLYEQYF
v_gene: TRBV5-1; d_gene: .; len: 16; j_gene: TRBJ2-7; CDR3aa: CASSLGSLSGENEQYF